Listed below are T cell receptor beta chains from one sample, sequenced in a study of blood T cell repertoires in COVID-19. Using immunoSEQ multiplex PCR, the repertoire was profiled, and TCRdb retains in-frame clones only, with some absent. Altogether some 250,000 clones are present, more than 75% being singletons, with the ten largest covering 0.99%. The sequenced sample was peripheral blood. The receptors shown here come from a woman between 40 and 50 years old who had recovered from COVID-19. Both conserved end residues are part of each CDR3. D genes are given only for firm matches. Some rows have no size entry. The others give once, few or many, or a class for an expanded clone.

>14|NA|TRBJ2-3|NA|TRBV5-4
TGTGCCAGCAGCTTGGGGAGGTCTGTGGATACGCAGTATTTT
CASSLGRSVDTQYF
>13|NA|TRBJ2-7|NA|TRBV9
TGTGCCAGCAGCGGCACCGGGGACTACGAGCAGTACTTC
CASSGTGDYEQYF
>19|NA|TRBJ2-1|TRBD2|TRBV7-6
TGTGCCAGCAGCTTACTCCTAGCGGGAGAGTTCAGCTCCTACAATGAGCAGTTCTTC
CASSLLLAGEFSSYNEQFF
>15|NA|TRBJ1-6|NA|TRBV19
TGTGCCAGTAGTATGTGGGCCCAAAAGGATTCACCCCTCCACTTT
CASSMWAQKDSPLHF
>12|NA|TRBJ1-2|NA|TRBV19
TGTGCCAGTAACCTGGGGAGTATGAGCTACACCTTC
CASNLGSMSYTF
>15|NA|TRBJ2-3|NA|TRBV19
TGTGCCAGTAGTATAGGGCAGGTTAGCACAGATACGCAGTATTTT
CASSIGQVSTDTQYF
>16|NA|TRBJ2-1|TRBD2|TRBV15
TGTGCCACCAGCAGGACTAGCGGGAGCTCCTACAATGAGCAGTTCTTC
CATSRTSGSSYNEQFF
>16|NA|TRBJ2-7|TRBD2|TRBV19
TGTGCCAGTAGCCCGACTAGCGGGAGGCCCGCCTACGAGCAGTACTTC
CASSPTSGRPAYEQYF
>15|NA|TRBJ1-1|NA|TRBV18
TGTGCCAGCTCACCACCGGGGGGATTCAACACTGAAGCTTTCTTT
CASSPPGGFNTEAFF
>17|NA|TRBJ2-3|TRBD2|TRBV3-1/TRBV3-2
TGTGCCAGCAGCCAAGATTACGGACTAGCGGTGGCGGATACGCAGTATTTT
CASSQDYGLAVADTQYF
>15|NA|TRBJ1-2|NA|TRBV29-1
TGCAGCGTCCTCTGGGGACGGGGGGTAGACTATGGCTACACCTTC
CSVLWGRGVDYGYTF
>17|NA|TRBJ2-6|TRBD1|TRBV4-3
TGCGCCAGCAGCCAAGCTCCAGGGGGCACTGGGGCCAACGTCCTGACTTTC
CASSQAPGGTGANVLTF
>17|NA|TRBJ2-1|NA|TRBV6-2/TRBV6-3
TGTGCCAGCAGTTACCCCCTAGGCGAGAGCTCCTACAATGAGCAGTTCTTC
CASSYPLGESSYNEQFF
>17|NA|TRBJ2-2|NA|TRBV19
TGTGCCAGTAGTAACCCTAGGGGTGAGGTGAACACCGGGGAGCTGTTTTTT
CASSNPRGEVNTGELFF
>16|NA|TRBJ2-1|TRBD2|TRBV6-6
TGTGCCAGCAGTTACTCGCTGGGGGGGGGACTAAATGAGCAGTTCTTC
CASSYSLGGGLNEQFF
>17|NA|TRBJ2-6|TRBD2|TRBV13
TGTGCCAGCAGCCCCCCGGGGGGGGGTTCTGGGGCCAACGTCCTGACTTTC
CASSPPGGGSGANVLTF
>12|NA|TRBJ1-1|NA|TRBV10-3
TGTGCCATTAGACAGGCTAACACTGAAGCTTTCTTT
CAIRQANTEAFF
>15|NA|TRBJ2-5|TRBD2|TRBV6-6
TGTGCCAGCAGTTACTCGGCGGGAGGGCCAGAGACCCAGTACTTC
CASSYSAGGPETQYF
>13|NA|TRBJ2-1|NA|TRBV27
TGTGCCAGCAGCCCATCGCCCGGGAATGAGCAGTTCTTC
CASSPSPGNEQFF
>15|NA|TRBJ2-1|TRBD2|TRBV4-2
TGTGCCAGCACCCAACTAGCGGGAGGGCCCTTTGAGCAGTTCTTC
CASTQLAGGPFEQFF
>16|NA|TRBJ2-3|TRBD2|TRBV6-6
TGTGCCAGCAGTCCCCTGGCTAGCGGATTCACAGATACGCAGTATTTT
CASSPLASGFTDTQYF
>13|NA|TRBJ1-2|TRBD1|TRBV7-2
TGTGCCAGCAGCCCCGACAGGGTTCGGGGCTACACCTTC
CASSPDRVRGYTF
>13|once|TRBJ1-2|NA|TRBV25-1
TGTGCCAGCAGTGAATCTGGCGTGAGGGGCTACACCTTC
CASSESGVRGYTF
>17|NA|TRBJ1-5|TRBD1|TRBV27
TGTGCCAGCAGTCAAGGGGCCAGGGGGTTCAACAATCAGCCCCAGCATTTT
CASSQGARGFNNQPQHF
>13|once|TRBJ1-2|NA|TRBV5-1
TGCGCCAGCAGCCCCTCCCAGGGGTATGGCTACACCTTC
CASSPSQGYGYTF
>15|NA|TRBJ2-7|NA|TRBV18
TGTGCCAGCTCACCCCCGGGTCCCGGCGGGTGGGAGCAGTACTTC
CASSPPGPGGWEQYF
>16|NA|TRBJ2-5|TRBD2|TRBV19
TGTGCCAGTAGTAAGGGACTAGCGGGAGTGGGAGAGACCCAGTACTTC
CASSKGLAGVGETQYF
>15|NA|TRBJ1-6|NA|TRBV27
TGTGCCAGCAGTTGGGGGGGCGGTTATAATTCACCCCTCCACTTT
CASSWGGGYNSPLHF
>15|NA|TRBJ1-5|TRBD1|TRBV29-1
TGCAGCGCACGACAGGGATTATACGGCAATCAGCCCCAGCATTTT
CSARQGLYGNQPQHF
>15|NA|TRBJ2-6|NA|TRBV30
TGTGCCTGGAGTGCGGGAGTCTCTGGGGCCAACGTCCTGACTTTC
CAWSAGVSGANVLTF
>15|NA|TRBJ2-7|TRBD1|TRBV30
TGTGCCTGCCCTTTCCGGGACAGGGGCGGTTACGAGCAGTACTTC
CACPFRDRGGYEQYF
>16|NA|TRBJ1-2|NA|TRBV25-1
TGTGCCAGCAGTGATGGCCCGGGGGGGGCGCAAGGTGGCTACACCTTC
CASSDGPGGAQGGYTF
>11|NA|TRBJ2-7|NA|TRBV30
TGTGCCTGGAGCGGTCGGTACGAGCAGTACTTC
CAWSGRYEQYF
>14|NA|TRBJ1-2|NA|TRBV19
TGTGCCAGTAGCCCCGCCCCCCCGGGATATGGCTACACCTTC
CASSPAPPGYGYTF
>18|NA|TRBJ2-1|TRBD2|TRBV23-1
TGCGCCAGCAGTCAATCGCCCCGGACTAGCGGGGCCTACAATGAGCAGTTCTTC
CASSQSPRTSGAYNEQFF
>17|NA|TRBJ2-2|TRBD1|TRBV27
TGTGCCAGCAGTCAAGGGACAGGGGGATTTTGGACCGGGGAGCTGTTTTTT
CASSQGTGGFWTGELFF
>15|NA|TRBJ2-7|NA|TRBV18
TGTGCCAGCTCACCTCCCGGGACACCTTCCACCGAGCGGTACTTC
CASSPPGTPSTERYF
>16|NA|TRBJ1-2|NA|TRBV6-1
TGTGCCAGCAGTGACATGAACAGGGAGCGCGGCTATGGCTACACCTTC
CASSDMNRERGYGYTF
>13|NA|TRBJ1-2|NA|TRBV19
TGTGCCAGTAGTTTCACGGCGGGCTATGGCTACACCTTC
CASSFTAGYGYTF
>13|NA|TRBJ1-5|NA|TRBV3-1/TRBV3-2
TGTGCCAGCAGCACAAATGCACAGGGGCCCCAGCATTTT
CASSTNAQGPQHF
>12|once|TRBJ1-6|TRBD1|TRBV10-1
TGCGCCAGCAGTGGGGGACAGGCAACCCTCCACTTT
CASSGGQATLHF
>15|NA|TRBJ1-2|NA|TRBV5-4
TGTGCCAGCAGCTCCGGGGGGGGGCTTAACTATGGCTACACCTTC
CASSSGGGLNYGYTF
>14|NA|TRBJ1-1|NA|TRBV24-1
TGTGCCACCAGTGACCCCGACCCGCATTGGGAGGCTTTCTTT
CATSDPDPHWEAFF
>16|once|TRBJ1-5|TRBD1|TRBV30
TGTGCCTGGAGTCCCCGGACAGGGACCACTCATCAGCCCCAGCATTTT
CAWSPRTGTTHQPQHF
>14|NA|TRBJ2-5|TRBD1|TRBV18
TGTGCCAGCTCACCCAAAGAGGGGGCAGGGACCCAGTACTTC
CASSPKEGAGTQYF